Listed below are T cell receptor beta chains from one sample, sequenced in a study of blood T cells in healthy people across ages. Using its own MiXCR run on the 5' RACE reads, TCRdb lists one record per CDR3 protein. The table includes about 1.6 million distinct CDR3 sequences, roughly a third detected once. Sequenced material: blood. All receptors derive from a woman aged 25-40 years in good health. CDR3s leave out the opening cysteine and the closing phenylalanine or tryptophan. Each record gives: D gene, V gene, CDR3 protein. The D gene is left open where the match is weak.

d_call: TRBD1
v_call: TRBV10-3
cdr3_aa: AISESGQGAFSPLH

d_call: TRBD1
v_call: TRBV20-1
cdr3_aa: SARGDRGYGYT

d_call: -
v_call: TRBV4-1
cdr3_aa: ASSQDPLTTSYEQY

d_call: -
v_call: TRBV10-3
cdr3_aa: AIRGVAALNEQY

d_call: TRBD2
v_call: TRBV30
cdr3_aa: AWNGGSYNEQF

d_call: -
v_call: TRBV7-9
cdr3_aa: ASSGDATTNEKLF

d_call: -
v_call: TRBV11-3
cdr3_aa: ASSERMGTEAF

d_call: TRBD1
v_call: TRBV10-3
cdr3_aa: ATIPGQGENTEAF

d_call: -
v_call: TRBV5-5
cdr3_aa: ASSLGHRAANQPQH

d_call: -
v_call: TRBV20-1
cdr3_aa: STRDITEQY

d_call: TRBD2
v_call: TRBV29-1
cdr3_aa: SVSGTSGSSNEQF

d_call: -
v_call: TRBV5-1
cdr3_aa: ASSLAWRAGEQF

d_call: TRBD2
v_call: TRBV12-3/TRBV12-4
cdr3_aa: ASSPLAGGLQNEQF

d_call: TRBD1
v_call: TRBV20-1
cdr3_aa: SAREGQNGYT

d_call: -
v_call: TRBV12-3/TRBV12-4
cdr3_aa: ASSKRRRDQVQNAGELF

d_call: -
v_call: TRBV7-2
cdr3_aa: ASSPGRWGGNTIY

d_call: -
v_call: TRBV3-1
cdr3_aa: ASSTLRDSSYEQY

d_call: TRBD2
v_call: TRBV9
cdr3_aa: ASSVASGIYNEQF

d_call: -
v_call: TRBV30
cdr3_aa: AWSTGTAEQF

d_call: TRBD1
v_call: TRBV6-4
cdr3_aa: ASRDRDGDGYT

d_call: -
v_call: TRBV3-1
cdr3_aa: ASSPRPGANGNQPQH

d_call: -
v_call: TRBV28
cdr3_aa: ASSGGLGKGNQPQH

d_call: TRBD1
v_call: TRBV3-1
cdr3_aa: ASSQEAGDRASYEQY

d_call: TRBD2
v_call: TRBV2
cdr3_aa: AGSPRLAGAYNEQF

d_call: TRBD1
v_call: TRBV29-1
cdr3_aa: SNCQVDRVEDPKGY

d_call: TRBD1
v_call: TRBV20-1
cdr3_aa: SAKTGRGTEAF

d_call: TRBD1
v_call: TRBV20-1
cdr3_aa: SAPRQGSGEQY

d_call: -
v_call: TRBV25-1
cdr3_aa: ASSEYQGLEKLF

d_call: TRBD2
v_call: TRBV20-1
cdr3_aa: SARGSSGRTSYEQY

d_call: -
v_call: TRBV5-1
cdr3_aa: ASSRLFADTQY

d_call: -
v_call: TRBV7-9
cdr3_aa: ASSPKGVRENTEAF

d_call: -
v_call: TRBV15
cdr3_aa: ATSSGADTQY

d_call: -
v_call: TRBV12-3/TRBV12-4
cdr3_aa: ASREAGEQY

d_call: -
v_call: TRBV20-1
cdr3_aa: SASGSGSGPRNEQF

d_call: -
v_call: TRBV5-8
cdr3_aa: ASSFMDTEAF

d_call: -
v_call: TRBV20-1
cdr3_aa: SAPDRSTYEQY

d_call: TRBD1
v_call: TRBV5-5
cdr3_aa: ASSAGTGDFYNEQF

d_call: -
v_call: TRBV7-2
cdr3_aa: ASTLRRPTDTQY

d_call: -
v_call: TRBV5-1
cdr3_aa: ASSKNPAYNEQF

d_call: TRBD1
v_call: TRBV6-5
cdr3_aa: ASRPMPGQGADTQY

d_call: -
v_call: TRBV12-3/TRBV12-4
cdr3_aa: ASSLNALPLH

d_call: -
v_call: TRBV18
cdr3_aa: ASSSNREQPQH

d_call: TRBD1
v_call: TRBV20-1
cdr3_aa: SAYRGSAEQY

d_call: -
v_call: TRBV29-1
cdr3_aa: SVVATSYNEQF

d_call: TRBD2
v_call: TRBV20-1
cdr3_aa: SARDLRRGGHNEQF

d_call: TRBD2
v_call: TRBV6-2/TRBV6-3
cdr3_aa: ASRASGGAAYNEQF

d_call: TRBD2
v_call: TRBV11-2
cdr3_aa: ASSPTSLAGGYNEQF

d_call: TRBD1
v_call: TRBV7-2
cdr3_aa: ASSKGQGFVYGYT

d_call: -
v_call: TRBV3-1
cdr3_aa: ASSQDKFLVDGRDTDTQY

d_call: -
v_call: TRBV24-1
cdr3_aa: ATSYGFSSYNEQF

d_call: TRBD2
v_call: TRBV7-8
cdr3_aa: ASSRLLAQGADTQY

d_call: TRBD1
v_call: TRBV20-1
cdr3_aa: SAPSAGGVREQY

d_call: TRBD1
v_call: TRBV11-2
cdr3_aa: ASSSRQGRAGELF

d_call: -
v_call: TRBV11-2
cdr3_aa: ASSFRGNYNEQF

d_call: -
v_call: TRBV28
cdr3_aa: ASSLTSLDTQY

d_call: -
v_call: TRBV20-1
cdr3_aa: SAPLSQETQY

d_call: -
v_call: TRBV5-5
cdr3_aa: ASSTTVKETQY

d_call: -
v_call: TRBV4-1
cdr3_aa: AGSHVQGSISYGYT

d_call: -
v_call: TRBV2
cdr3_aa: ASSVGGSPGNIQY

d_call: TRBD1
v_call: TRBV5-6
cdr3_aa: ASSLEGAAGVTYEQY